These 7 T cell receptor beta chains share one sample of origin, sequenced in a study of human T cells and chemical hapten exposure. Time point reported: patch test 2, 6 weeks after DPC sensitization. Treatment described: therapeutic diphenylcyclopropenone sensitization with weekly scalp DPC. One entry per CDR3 protein, called by TCRdb with MiXCR from the RACE reads. The profile shows some 100,000 distinct CDR3 sequences, about a tenth of them singletons. This specimen was whole blood, taken in connection with sensitization to the hapten diphenylcyclopropenone (DPC). These receptors were taken from a woman aged 40 to 49 with alopecia areata. Some clones in this sample may be carry-over from other donors' samples.

This clonotype was picked up many times. V usage is TRBV6-1 and J usage is TRBJ2-7; D remains unclear. This CDR3 is built from 13 residues. Trimming left V 6 bases short and J 0 bases short, with 9 bases between. Per germline, CDR1 MNHNS and CDR2 SASEGT. CDR3 sequence (DNA): TGTGCCAGCAGAGAACTACCCTCCTACGAGCAGTACTTC. Its translation: CASRELPSYEQYF.

This clonotype was recorded at least ten times. The chain combines TRBV18 with TRBJ2-1; the match to TRBD2 covers 10 bases. Germline loops: CDR1 KGHSH, CDR2 LQKENI. The CDR3 is 15 residues long. J was trimmed by 6 bases and V by 0 bases; bases with no gene match: 2. CDR3 loop: CASSPPLAGVNEQFF. The CDR3 DNA sequence: TGTGCCAGCTCACCACCCCTAGCGGGAGTCAATGAGCAGTTCTTC.

The rearrangement joins TRBV7-2 to TRBJ2-7, with 12 bases aligning to TRBD1. The CDR3 extends over 15 amino acids. The ends lost 5 bases at V and 3 bases at J; junction bases unmatched: 5. Germline loops: CDR1 SGHTA, CDR2 FQGNSA. The CDR3: CASSGWDRGHYEQYF. The CDR3 nucleotides read TGTGCCAGCAGCGGGTGGGACAGGGGGCACTACGAGCAGTACTTC.

A few counts support this clonotype. This sequence joins TRBV7-2 and TRBJ2-7, with D maybe TRBD1 (6 bases). Trimming removed 5 bases at V and 5 bases at J, with 19 bases between. Per germline, CDR1 SGHTA and CDR2 FQGNSA. The CDR3 spans 15 residues. The DNA for the CDR3 is TGTGCCAGCAGCCACACCCCGGACAGTCCCCACGAGCAGTACTTC. As protein: CASSHTPDSPHEQYF. The variable domain in full, with the rest retrieved from reference TRBV7-2 and TRBJ2-7, is GAGVSQSPSNKVTEKGKDVELRCDPISGHTALYWYRQSLGQGLEFLIYFQGNSAPDKSGLPSDRFSAERTGGSVSTLTIQRTQQEDSAVYLCASSHTPDSPHEQYFGPGTRLTVT.

This clonotype was detected ten times or more. V and J are TRBV20-1 and TRBJ2-3; D is unclear. The CDR3 loop spans 13 amino acids. With 3 bases removed from V and 5 bases from J, the gap between germline ends came to 12 bases. Germline loops: CDR1 DFQATT, CDR2 SNEGSKA (reference sequence). CDR3 sequence (DNA): TGCAGTGCTAGTAGGTCGGGCGGAGATACGCAGTATTTT. Translated, it gives CSASRSGGDTQYF.

This chain connects TRBV18 to TRBJ2-7; TRBD1 matches at 7 bases. CDR1 and CDR2 (germline): KGHSH, LQKENI. There are 14 residues in the CDR3. V lost 6 bases, J lost 2 bases, and 7 bases stayed unmatched. The CDR3 here is CASSSRGQTYEQYF. In DNA form, the CDR3 reads TGTGCCAGCTCGTCTAGGGGGCAAACCTACGAGCAGTACTTC.

V usage is TRBV7-2 and J usage is TRBJ1-4; 10 positions match TRBD1. The CDR3 covers 15 residues. Germline values: CDR1 SGHTA, CDR2 FQGNSA. The trim removed 1 base at V and 5 bases at J, leaving 1 base unmatched. The CDR3 sequence: CASSLGGQGNEKLFF. CDR3 bases: TGTGCCAGCAGCTTAGGGGGACAGGGGAATGAAAAACTGTTTTTT. The entire variable domain, with the rest obtained from reference TRBV7-2 and TRBJ1-4, is as follows: GAGVSQSPSNKVTEKGKDVELRCDPISGHTALYWYRQSLGQGLEFLIYFQGNSAPDKSGLPSDRFSAERTGGSVSTLTIQRTQQEDSAVYLCASSLGGQGNEKLFFGSGTQLSVL.